Listed here are 30 T cell receptor beta chains from one sample, sequenced in a study of shared clonotypes between healthy human individuals. Using immunoSEQ multiplex PCR, the repertoire was profiled, and TCRdb retains in-frame clones only, with some absent. In the table there are more than 2 million clones, around 93% of which are singletons. CD45RO negativity and positive selection for CCR7 defined naive CD8 cells, a population that excluded terminally differentiated effector memory CD45RA+ cells. The sample comprised naive CD8+ T cells from PBMCs. These receptors were taken from a man aged 18 to 29 in good health. Some clones in this sample may be carry-over from other donors' samples.

This clone appeared once. The V gene is TRBV7-6, the J gene TRBJ2-5; 7 nucleotides agree with TRBD1. The junction had 3 bases not matched to a gene; V was cut back by 5 bases and J by 3 bases. Germline CDR1 is SGHVS and CDR2 is FNYEAQ. The CDR3 is 13 residues long. The CDR3 bases are TGTGCCAGCAGCGCCGGGACAGAAGAGACCCAGTACTTC. This translates into CASSAGTEETQYF.

This sequence joins TRBV30 and TRBJ2-1; D possibly corresponds to TRBD2 (6 bases). V dropped 5 bases and J dropped 1 base, with 18 bases sitting between them. The germline V gene has CDR1 GTSNPN and CDR2 SVGIG (reference sequence). The CDR3 spans 16 residues. The CDR3 sequence is CAWDNTGAVSYNEQFF. For the CDR3, the DNA is TGTGCCTGGGACAACACGGGAGCTGTTTCCTACAATGAGCAGTTCTTC.

V and J are TRBV9 and TRBJ2-2; D not resolved. V was cut by 0 bases and J by 4 bases, with 7 bases left in between. Germline CDR1 reads SGDLS; CDR2 reads YYNGEE. This CDR3 contains 14 residues. The CDR3 sequence: CASSVAWGTGELFF. The CDR3 DNA reads TGTGCCAGCAGCGTAGCATGGGGCACCGGGGAGCTGTTTTTT.

The rearrangement uses TRBV18 and TRBJ2-7; 7 bases agree with TRBD2. The V gene's germline CDR1 is KGHSH and CDR2 LQKENI. Trimming cost V 3 bases and J 4 bases; bases outside gene matches: 9. The length of the CDR3 is 15 residues. CDR3 DNA: TGTGCCAGCTCACCCGGGGGGTCTTGGTCGTACGAGCAGTACTTC. It codes for CASSPGGSWSYEQYF. Drawing the rest from reference TRBV18 and TRBJ2-7, the complete variable domain is NAGVMQNPRHLVRRRGQEARLRCSPMKGHSHVYWYRQLPEEGLKFMVYLQKENIIDESGMPKERFSAEFPKEGPSILRIQQVVRGDSAAYFCASSPGGSWSYEQYFGPGTRLTVT.

The genes are TRBV7-9 and TRBJ2-1; 8 bases fit TRBD1. Germline V CDR1 and CDR2: SEHNR, FQNEAQ (reference sequence). The J segment lost 15 bases and the V segment lost 5 bases, leaving 9 bases of the junction unmatched. There are 12 residues in the CDR3. CDR3 sequence reads: CASSVGQGGRFF. The CDR3 nucleotides are TGTGCCAGCAGCGTTGGACAGGGAGGAAGGTTCTTC.

The rearrangement uses TRBV10-1 and TRBJ2-7, with unresolved D. Between the trimmed V and J ends, which lost 0 bases and 1 base, there was a span of 10 bases. This CDR3 is built from 15 residues. Germline V CDR1 and CDR2: WNHNN, SYGVQD (reference sequence). The CDR3 region is CASSESLAASYEQYF. The CDR3 DNA follows: TGCGCCAGCAGTGAGTCCCTGGCGGCGTCCTACGAGCAGTACTTC.

This sequence joins TRBV27 and TRBJ1-3; D is unresolved. Germline V CDR1 and CDR2: MNHEY, SMNVEV (reference sequence). The V gene lost 5 bases and the J gene lost 4 bases, with 15 bases spanning the gap. This CDR3 has 15 residues. The CDR3 loop reads CASSPRRGYGNTIYF. CDR3 sequence (DNA): TGTGCCAGCAGTCCTAGGCGAGGGTACGGAAACACCATATATTTT.

This chain uses TRBV19 with TRBJ2-1, with 11 bases that match TRBD2. CDR3 length: 16 residues. CDR1 and CDR2 from the germline V gene are LNHDA and SQIVND (reference sequence). V shed 3 bases and J 6 bases; nucleotides not matched to a gene: 7. The CDR3: CASSIVRLAGTNEQFF. As DNA, the CDR3 is TGTGCCAGTAGTATTGTAAGACTAGCGGGGACCAATGAGCAGTTCTTC.

The chain has TRBV27 and TRBJ2-6, with 8 bases lining up with TRBD1. The CDR3 runs 15 residues. Germline CDR1 is MNHEY and CDR2 is SMNVEV (reference sequence). V lost 6 bases and J lost 2; bases outside the gene matches: 3. CDR3 nucleotides: TGTGCCAGCAGCGTGACAGGGGCTGGGGCCAACGTCCTGACTTTC. Residues: CASSVTGAGANVLTF.

V is TRBV28 and J is TRBJ2-7; maybe TRBD1 (6 bases). CDR3 size: 13 residues. Germline V gene sequence: CDR1 MDHEN, CDR2 SYDVKM. The V and J ends lost 5 bases and 5 bases respectively, with 13 bases between them. CDR3: CASSRGNSNEQYF. The CDR3 region has the DNA TGTGCCAGCAGTAGGGGGAATTCCAACGAGCAGTACTTC.

The V call is TRBV5-6, the J call TRBJ1-2; possibly TRBD1 for D (6 bases). V was trimmed by 5 bases and J by 7 bases, leaving 18 bases between them. Germline values: CDR1 SGHDT, CDR2 YYEEEE. The CDR3 is made up of 14 amino acids. CDR3 sequence (DNA): TGTGCCAGCAGTTTTGGCGGGACAACGACTGGCTACACCTTC. Translated: CASSFGGTTTGYTF.

The J gene is TRBJ2-7, the V gene TRBV10-3; 10 nucleotides agree with TRBD1. J gave up 5 bases and V 7 bases, and 17 bases lay outside the gene matches. CDR1 is ENHRY, CDR2 SYGVKD, per germline. The CDR3 consists of 17 residues. In DNA, the CDR3 is TGTGCCATCAACTACAAAGGGGCCGGGACAGGGGTCCACGAGCAGTACTTC. It yields the protein CAINYKGAGTGVHEQYF.

V usage is TRBV7-9 and J usage is TRBJ1-3; D is ambiguous. Germline loops: CDR1 SEHNR, CDR2 FQNEAQ (reference sequence). The V end lost 4 bases, the J end lost 0 bases, and 7 bases lay between the germline ends. The CDR3 loop spans 14 amino acids. The CDR3 nucleotides are TGTGCCAGCAGCTCAGTGAGCTCTGGAAACACCATATATTTT. The encoded protein is CASSSVSSGNTIYF.

The CDR3 spells CSVGHGTYEQYF. As DNA, the CDR3 is TGCAGCGTTGGCCACGGGACCTACGAGCAGTACTTC. J is TRBJ2-7 and V is TRBV29-1; a weak D match, TRBD2 (5 bases). This CDR3 has 12 residues. The germline V and J ends were trimmed by 4 bases and 2 bases, with 9 bases remaining between them. The germline CDR1 and CDR2 sequences are SQVTM and ANQGSEA.

This clone was counted once. This chain joins TRBV28 and TRBJ2-7, with no clear D. The CDR3 totals 12 residues. The V gene's germline CDR1 is MDHEN and CDR2 SYDVKM. V dropped 5 bases and J dropped 6 bases, with 11 bases sitting between them. CDR3: CASSASWGEQYF. CDR3 bases: TGTGCCAGCAGTGCTTCTTGGGGCGAGCAGTACTTC.

This clone was found once. The gene calls are TRBV6-1 and TRBJ1-1; D is possibly TRBD1 (5 bases). Germline V gives CDR1 MNHNS, CDR2 SASEGT. The CDR3 runs 12 residues. The V end was cut by 6 bases, the J end by 7 bases, with 12 bases between. CDR3 coding DNA: TGTGCCAGCAGGGAGTGGGGGTTTGAAGCTTTCTTT. It yields the protein CASREWGFEAFF.

The chain is built from TRBV19 and TRBJ2-7; 9 bases agree with TRBD1. CDR1 is LNHDA and CDR2 is SQIVND in the germline V gene (reference sequence). The J segment lost 3 bases and the V segment lost 5 bases, leaving 8 bases of the junction unmatched. CDR3 length equals 15 residues. The CDR3 DNA sequence: TGTGCCAGTAGTTTCACGACAGGGGGGCTCTACGAGCAGTACTTC. This translates into CASSFTTGGLYEQYF.

Concerning this clone itself: The same CDR3 is also encoded by other DNA sequences in this sample. V and J are TRBV27 and TRBJ2-5; tentative D call: TRBD2 (5 bases). Germline V gene sequence: CDR1 MNHEY, CDR2 SMNVEV (reference sequence). V gave up 3 bases and J gave up 5 bases, with 13 bases separating them. This CDR3 comprises 14 residues. The CDR3 region is CASSFRARGETQYF. The CDR3 DNA reads TGTGCCAGCAGTTTCAGAGCGAGAGGGGAGACCCAGTACTTC.

CDR3 sequence: CASSGQATYEQYF. The CDR3, as DNA: TGTGCCAGCAGCGGACAGGCGACATACGAGCAGTACTTC. V is TRBV6-1 and J is TRBJ2-7; 7 bases map to TRBD1. The V gene's germline CDR1 is MNHNS and CDR2 SASEGT. The CDR3 is 13 amino acids. Trimming at V came to 6 bases and at J to 4 bases, leaving 6 bases not matched to a gene.

This chain links TRBV28 with TRBJ2-1; the D gene is possibly TRBD2 (6 bases). Germline CDR1 and CDR2: MDHEN and SYDVKM. The V gene lost 2 bases and the J gene lost 0 bases, with 11 bases spanning the gap. This CDR3 region has 16 residues. Here the CDR3 DNA reads TGTGCCAGCAGTTTAAGACTGCGGGGCTCCTACAATGAGCAGTTCTTC. Amino acid sequence: CASSLRLRGSYNEQFF.

The chain carries TRBV27 and TRBJ2-2; maybe TRBD1 (6 bases). V was cut by 2 bases and J by 4 bases, with 17 bases left in between. Looked up from germline, CDR1 is MNHEY and CDR2 is SMNVEV (reference sequence). The CDR3 is 17 residues long. CDR3 DNA: TGTGCCAGCAGTTTAACCACCCACAGGGCCGGCACCGGGGAGCTGTTTTTT. It yields the protein CASSLTTHRAGTGELFF.

The chain recombines TRBV7-6 with TRBJ2-7; 7 bases match TRBD2. V shed 6 bases and J 3 bases; nucleotides not matched to a gene: 8. The CDR3 contains 14 residues. Germline lookup yields CDR1 SGHVS and CDR2 FNYEAQ. The CDR3 DNA follows: TGTGCCAGCAGTACCCTCCGCGGGAGCTACGAGCAGTACTTC. Its translation is CASSTLRGSYEQYF.

This chain joins TRBV28 and TRBJ2-7, with D possibly being TRBD2 (5 bases). This CDR3 spans 14 amino acids. Trimming removed 5 bases from V and 6 bases from J, with 17 bases in between. CDR1 MDHEN and CDR2 SYDVKM come from the germline V gene. CDR3 DNA: TGTGCCAGCAGTCCCGGCGCTAGCTGGTCCGAGCAGTACTTC. It codes for CASSPGASWSEQYF.

This clone appeared a single time. The genes are TRBV7-9 and TRBJ2-7; 11 bases map to TRBD2. Unmatched junction bases numbered 2, after V lost 3 bases and J lost 1 base. Germline V gives CDR1 SEHNR, CDR2 FQNEAQ (reference sequence). The CDR3 is 15 amino acids. The CDR3 bases are TGTGCCAGCAGCTTGACTAGCGGGACTTCCTACGAGCAGTACTTC. The encoded protein is CASSLTSGTSYEQYF.

The genes are TRBV19 and TRBJ2-5; 15 bases match TRBD2. The CDR3 loop spans 16 amino acids. Germline V gene data show CDR1 as LNHDA and CDR2 as SQIVND (reference sequence). The V gene end was trimmed by 3 bases and the J gene end by 5 bases; junction bases not matched to a gene: 4. DNA for the CDR3: TGTGCCAGTAGTATCCGAGGACTAGCGGGAGGGGAGACCCAGTACTTC. Its protein product is CASSIRGLAGGETQYF.

The CDR3 loop reads CASSLSGPTGELFF. As DNA, the CDR3 is TGTGCCAGCAGCTTATCGGGACCCACCGGGGAGCTGTTTTTT. The chain links TRBV13 to TRBJ2-2, with D possibly called TRBD1 or TRBD2 (5 bases each). This CDR3 has 14 residues. In germline, CDR1 is PRHDT, CDR2 FYEKMQ (reference sequence). The V end lost 2 bases, the J end lost 4 bases, and 8 bases lay between the germline ends.

On this clone itself: Distinct nucleotide sequences in the sample also encode this CDR3. The V gene is TRBV11-2, the J gene TRBJ2-5, with D possibly being TRBD1 or TRBD2 (5 bases each). This CDR3 has 14 amino acids. V was shortened by 3 bases and J by 4 bases, with 12 bases between the two germline ends. Germline CDR1 is SGHAT and CDR2 is FQNNGV. This CDR3 is CASSFPGAGETQYF. The CDR3 bases are TGTGCCAGCAGCTTTCCCGGGGCGGGAGAGACCCAGTACTTC.

This clone was detected only once. This chain connects TRBV19 to TRBJ2-1, with unresolved D. The germline gives CDR1 LNHDA, CDR2 SQIVND (reference sequence). V was cut by 3 bases and J by 6 bases, with 12 bases left in between. This CDR3 is 14 amino acids long. The CDR3 sequence is CASSISALGNEQFF. CDR3 DNA: TGTGCCAGTAGTATCTCTGCCTTGGGCAATGAGCAGTTCTTC. The full variable domain, rest sourced from reference TRBV19 and TRBJ2-1, is DGGITQSPKYLFRKEGQNVTLSCEQNLNHDAMYWYRQDPGQGLRLIYYSQIVNDFQKGDIAEGYSVSREKKESFPLTVTSAQKNPTAFYLCASSISALGNEQFFGPGTRLTVL.

V and J are TRBV7-6 and TRBJ2-5; D uncertain. Between the trimmed V and J ends, which lost 3 bases and 2 bases, there was a span of 10 bases. This CDR3 is built from 14 residues. CDR1 SGHVS and CDR2 FNYEAQ come from the germline V gene. In nucleotides, the CDR3 is TGTGCCAGCAGCTTCGTGGCGGAACAAGAGACCCAGTACTTC. Translating gives CASSFVAEQETQYF.

J is TRBJ2-7 and V is TRBV28, with no clear D. The CDR3 is 14 amino acids. V was shortened by 5 bases and J by 0 bases, with 11 bases between the two germline ends. Germline CDR1 reads MDHEN; CDR2 reads SYDVKM. The CDR3 here is CASSTRALSYEQYF. In nucleotides, the CDR3 is TGTGCCAGCAGTACTCGGGCCCTCTCCTACGAGCAGTACTTC.